The 5 T cell receptor beta chains in this list originate from one sample, sequenced in a study of T cells in Graves' hyperthyroidism and ophthalmopathy. Researchers amplified the TCR beta CDR3 regions from RNA transcripts. Researchers ran a first-round RT-PCR on the TCR CDR3 using the HTBI primer set. TCRdb re-analysed the multiplex PCR reads in MiXCR, keeping a single row per CDR3 protein. The data show a few hundred thousand distinct CDR3 sequences, with roughly 15% seen just once and approximately 19% held by the top ten. The sequenced sample was blood. All receptors derive from an older woman with Graves' ophthalmopathy.

CDR3 in DNA: TGTGCCAGCAGCGCTGAACAGGAGCTTGAAGCTTTCTTT. The encoded protein is CASSAEQELEAFF. This chain uses TRBV6-1 with TRBJ1-1, with a tentative D call TRBD1 (5 bases). The CDR3 length is 13 residues. Looked up from germline, CDR1 is MNHNS and CDR2 is SASEGT. V shed 6 bases and J shed 7 bases, with 15 bases lying between them.

This clonotype came up many times. The rearrangement joins TRBV5-1 to TRBJ2-7; D is undetermined. The CDR3 is 14 amino acids. V dropped 3 bases and J dropped 3 bases, with 13 bases sitting between them. The germline V gene encodes CDR1 SGHRS and CDR2 YFSETQ. The CDR3 loop reads CASSYDGWSYEQYF. In DNA, the CDR3 is TGCGCCAGCAGCTACGACGGGTGGAGCTACGAGCAGTACTTC. The whole variable domain, remainder taken from reference TRBV5-1 and TRBJ2-7, is KAGVTQTPRYLIKTRGQQVTLSCSPISGHRSVSWYQQTPGQGLQFLFEYFSETQRNKGNFPGRFSGRQFSNSRSEMNVSTLELGDSALYLCASSYDGWSYEQYFGPGTRLTVT.

This clonotype has a handful of counts. The CDR3 loop reads CASTISPGPRDGYTF. The CDR3 DNA follows: TGTGCCAGCACCATCTCTCCCGGGCCAAGGGATGGCTACACCTTC. This chain joins TRBV28 and TRBJ1-2; no firm D call. The CDR3 is made up of 15 amino acids. CDR1 and CDR2 from the germline V gene are MDHEN and SYDVKM. The V and J ends lost 7 bases and 6 bases respectively, with 21 bases between them.

As DNA, the CDR3 is TGCAGCGCCGAGGGGAGGGACCCAATACGTTCGTATTTT. Encoded protein: CSAEGRDPIRSYF. The J gene is TRBJ2-3, the V gene TRBV29-1, with TRBD2 matching over 7 bases. J was trimmed by 14 bases and V by 7 bases; bases with no gene match: 18. CDR3 size: 13 residues. The germline CDR1 and CDR2 sequences are SQVTM and ANQGSEA.

Here the CDR3 reads CASSHTSSGLAGGEQFF. The CDR3 nucleotides read TGCGCCAGCAGCCATACCTCCTCGGGACTAGCGGGGGGTGAGCAGTTCTTC. The chain couples TRBV4-1 to TRBJ2-1, with 15 bases aligning to TRBD2. The germline gives CDR1 MGHRA, CDR2 YSYEKL. The CDR3 runs 17 residues. The junction had 9 bases not matched to a gene; V was cut back by 3 bases and J by 9 bases.